A single sample is the source of the 6 T cell receptor beta chains below, sequenced in a study of T cell responses to AZD1222 COVID-19 vaccine. The data were produced by immunoSEQ multiplex PCR, yet TCRdb's version contains in-frame clones alone and is incomplete. Here the sample spans some 110,000 clones, around 89% being singletons. The sequences come from peripheral blood, collected on day 0 of AZD1222 vaccination. Receptors originate from an adult in good health.

The chain joins TRBV19 to TRBJ1-5; D is uncertain. The germline V gene has CDR1 LNHDA and CDR2 SQIVND (reference sequence). Trimming removed 7 bases at V and 3 bases at J, with 19 bases between. This CDR3 has 16 amino acids. CDR3 sequence reads: CASIPGLGFLNQPQHF. CDR3 DNA: TGTGCCAGTATTCCCGGTTTAGGATTTCTCAATCAGCCCCAGCATTTT.

The V and J genes are TRBV7-8 and TRBJ2-2; the D gene is possibly TRBD2 (5 bases). CDR1 and CDR2 from the germline V gene are SGHVS and FQNEAQ. This CDR3 has 13 residues. Trimming took off 10 bases at V and 7 bases at J, with 16 bases between the two ends. The CDR3 DNA reads TGTGCCACCCTCGGGATGGGTATCGGGGAGCTGTTTTTT. It translates to CATLGMGIGELFF.

This sequence joins TRBV3-1 (or the pseudogene TRBV3-2) and TRBJ1-2, with 8 bases matching TRBD1. The CDR3 consists of 15 residues. The V gene's germline CDR1 is LGHDT and CDR2 YNNKEL (reference sequence). With 1 base clipped from V and 4 bases from J, the junction kept 5 bases outside the gene matches. The CDR3 reads CASSQGQTGGYGYTF. The CDR3 DNA is TGTGCCAGCAGCCAAGGCCAAACAGGGGGCTATGGCTACACCTTC.

V is TRBV27 and J is TRBJ2-1, with 8 positions matching TRBD2. CDR1 is MNHEY and CDR2 is SMNVEV in the germline V gene (reference sequence). V was clipped by 6 bases and J by 8 bases; unmatched bases: 6. CDR3 length: 13 amino acids. The CDR3 protein is CASRGLGGDEQFF. The CDR3 nucleotides read TGTGCCAGCAGAGGACTCGGGGGGGATGAGCAGTTCTTC.

The chain is built from TRBV4-3 and TRBJ2-7, with D possibly matching TRBD1 (5 bases). Trimming left V 0 bases short and J 1 base short, with 10 bases between. Germline assignment: CDR1 LGHNA and CDR2 YSLEER. The CDR3 is made up of 15 amino acids. CDR3 nucleotides: TGCGCCAGCAGCCAAGATCGGGCAGGGTCCTACGAGCAGTACTTC. Its translation is CASSQDRAGSYEQYF.

This chain joins TRBV6-1 and TRBJ1-1; maybe TRBD1 (5 bases). This CDR3 spans 13 amino acids. The V gene lost 3 bases and the J gene lost 3 bases, with 8 bases spanning the gap. Germline CDR1 and CDR2: MNHNS and SASEGT. The CDR3 DNA reads as TGTGCCAGCAGTGAGTCAGGGCACACTGAAGCTTTCTTT. Amino acids: CASSESGHTEAFF.